Presented here are 23 T cell receptor beta chains from one specimen sequenced in a study of blood T cell repertoires in COVID-19. This table comes from immunoSEQ multiplex PCR, and its TCRdb copy is limited to in-frame clones, with some not included. The sample shows around 260,000 clones, approximately 88% of them seen only once. Material for sequencing was peripheral blood. These receptors were taken from a human donor in a cohort sampled during active COVID-19.

This clone appeared a single time. This chain uses TRBV10-3 with TRBJ1-5; D is perhaps TRBD1 (6 bases). The CDR3 spans 16 residues. V lost 6 bases to trimming and J lost 3 bases, with 18 bases between them. The V gene's germline CDR1 is ENHRY and CDR2 SYGVKD. CDR3: CAISEGQGRVNQPQHF. The CDR3 DNA reads TGTGCCATCAGCGAGGGTCAGGGGCGGGTCAATCAGCCCCAGCATTTT.

This chain connects TRBV6-5 to TRBJ2-7; 7 nucleotides align to TRBD2. The germline V gene encodes CDR1 MNHEY and CDR2 SVGAGI. CDR3 size: 14 residues. Germline trimming cut 10 bases from V and 6 bases from J; bases unmatched to any gene: 15. CDR3 nucleotide sequence: TGTGCCACCGCCCCTCTAATCTTAGCGGGCGAGCAGTACTTC. Protein product: CATAPLILAGEQYF.

CDR3 residues: CASSKTGDTGNTIYF. The DNA for the CDR3 is TGTGCCAGTAGCAAGACAGGGGATACGGGAAACACCATATATTTT. V and J are TRBV19 and TRBJ1-3, with 8 positions matching TRBD1. The CDR3 spans 15 residues. V was pared by 6 bases and J by 4 bases, with 8 bases of the junction left unmatched. Germline CDR1 is LNHDA and CDR2 is SQIVND (reference sequence).

This clone was observed a single time. V is TRBV7-2 and J is TRBJ2-3; 12 bases agree with TRBD2. Per the germline V gene, CDR1 is SGHTA and CDR2 is FQGNSA. Unmatched junction bases numbered 8, after V lost 4 bases and J lost 6 bases. This CDR3 contains 16 residues. This CDR3 reads CASSWRLAGEADTQYF. In DNA form, the CDR3 reads TGTGCCAGCAGCTGGAGACTAGCGGGAGAGGCGGATACGCAGTATTTT.

V gene TRBV7-2 combines with J gene TRBJ2-3, with 11 bases matching TRBD2. With V trimmed by 2 bases and J by 0 bases, 7 bases remained unmatched. Looked up from germline, CDR1 is SGHTA and CDR2 is FQGNSA. The CDR3 covers 18 residues. The CDR3 reads CASSLRTSGWGSTDTQYF. CDR3 sequence (DNA): TGTGCCAGCAGCTTAAGGACTAGCGGGTGGGGTAGCACAGATACGCAGTATTTT.

The chain is built from TRBV27 and TRBJ2-7; 11 positions match TRBD1. The CDR3 sequence is 18 residues long. Germline lookup yields CDR1 MNHEY and CDR2 SMNVEV (reference sequence). Trimming at V came to 5 bases and at J to 0 bases, leaving 12 bases not matched to a gene. The CDR3 sequence: CASSPQGQGAFASYEQYF. The CDR3 nucleotides read TGTGCCAGCAGTCCCCAAGGACAGGGGGCCTTTGCCTCCTACGAGCAGTACTTC.

The chain carries TRBV11-3 and TRBJ1-3; no clear D. V lost 5 bases and J lost 1, with 6 bases in between. This CDR3 comprises 13 residues. The germline gives CDR1 SGHNT, CDR2 YENEEA. CDR3 sequence (DNA): TGTGCCAGCAGCCAACAATCTGGAAACACCATATATTTT. Protein product: CASSQQSGNTIYF.

This clone turned up a few times. The V call is TRBV3-1 (or the pseudogene TRBV3-2), the J call TRBJ2-7; D is uncertain. V shed 1 base and J shed 4 bases, with 14 bases lying between them. In germline, CDR1 is LGHDT, CDR2 YNNKEL (reference sequence). The CDR3 contains 15 residues. CDR3 amino acids: CASSQVARRGYEQYF. CDR3 DNA sequence: TGTGCCAGCAGCCAAGTCGCCCGCCGAGGTTACGAGCAGTACTTC.

The J gene is TRBJ1-1, the V gene TRBV7-2, with D tentatively TRBD1 (6 bases). V was cut by 5 bases and J by 0 bases, with 13 bases left in between. CDR3 length: 15 residues. Germline loops: CDR1 SGHTA, CDR2 FQGNSA. The CDR3 DNA reads TGTGCCAGCAGCCCCCGAGCAGGGGTGAACACTGAAGCTTTCTTT. Its translation is CASSPRAGVNTEAFF.

The V call is TRBV19, the J call TRBJ1-2; TRBD1 agrees at 8 bases. Germline assignment: CDR1 LNHDA and CDR2 SQIVND (reference sequence). V lost 6 bases, J lost 5 bases, and 8 bases stayed unmatched. This CDR3 is 14 amino acids long. The DNA for the CDR3 is TGTGCCAGTAGGTTGACAGGGGACGGGTATGGCTACACCTTC. This sequence encodes CASRLTGDGYGYTF. The full variable domain, completed using reference TRBV19 and TRBJ1-2, is DGGITQSPKYLFRKEGQNVTLSCEQNLNHDAMYWYRQDPGQGLRLIYYSQIVNDFQKGDIAEGYSVSREKKESFPLTVTSAQKNPTAFYLCASRLTGDGYGYTFGSGTRLTVV.

V and J are TRBV4-3 and TRBJ2-7; D not certain. Trimming cost V 0 bases and J 2 bases, with 8 bases left between them. The CDR3 consists of 14 residues. In germline, CDR1 is LGHNA, CDR2 YSLEER. CDR3 region: CASSQDSETYEQYF. CDR3 bases: TGCGCCAGCAGCCAAGATTCCGAGACCTACGAGCAGTACTTC.

The chain couples TRBV5-6 to TRBJ2-7, with TRBD2 matching 12 bases. Losses at the gene ends were 3 bases for V and 2 bases for J; bases not matched to a gene: 0. From germline, CDR1 is SGHDT and CDR2 YYEEEE. This CDR3 has 14 amino acids. CDR3 sequence: CASSWTSGAYEQYF. DNA of the CDR3: TGTGCCAGCAGCTGGACTAGCGGGGCCTACGAGCAGTACTTC.

This clone appeared once. The chain carries TRBV11-2 and TRBJ2-7, with 7 positions matching TRBD1. V shed 7 bases and J 2 bases; nucleotides not matched to a gene: 8. Germline values: CDR1 SGHAT, CDR2 FQNNGV. CDR3 length: 14 amino acids. The CDR3 sequence: CASTKTGTAYEQYF. For the CDR3, the DNA is TGTGCCAGCACCAAAACCGGGACAGCCTACGAGCAGTACTTC.

This clone appeared a single time. The chain has TRBV5-1 and TRBJ1-4, with 9 bases lining up with TRBD1. CDR1 is SGHRS and CDR2 is YFSETQ in the germline V gene. The ends lost 2 bases at V and 7 bases at J; junction bases unmatched: 6. The CDR3 is 15 residues long. The chain's CDR3 is CASSLGDRDVEKLFF. The CDR3 bases are TGCGCCAGCAGCTTAGGGGACAGGGACGTTGAAAAACTGTTTTTT.

This clone was counted a single time. This chain joins TRBV2 and TRBJ1-4, with TRBD1 as a possible D gene (5 bases). The CDR3 runs to 13 residues. The germline V and J ends were trimmed by 8 bases and 6 bases, with 13 bases remaining between them. Germline V gene lookup returns CDR1 SNHLY and CDR2 FYNNEI. This CDR3 reads CASCKGKDEKLFF. CDR3 bases: TGTGCCAGCTGCAAGGGGAAGGATGAAAAACTGTTTTTT.

The DNA for the CDR3 is TGTGCCAGCAGCACTAAAGGGGTTGGGACTGAAGCTTTCTTT. It yields the protein CASSTKGVGTEAFF. This chain uses TRBV11-3 with TRBJ1-1; possibly TRBD1 for D (5 bases). This CDR3 spans 14 amino acids. Trimming left V 5 bases short and J 5 bases short, with 15 bases between. Germline loops: CDR1 SGHNT, CDR2 YENEEA.

The rearrangement links TRBV19 to TRBJ1-5, with 7 bases lining up with TRBD1. CDR3 length: 15 residues. In germline, CDR1 is LNHDA, CDR2 SQIVND (reference sequence). V gave up 6 bases and J gave up 4 bases; unmatched junction bases: 9. CDR3: CASSPSGGGNQPQHF. CDR3 nucleotide sequence: TGTGCCAGTAGCCCGTCAGGGGGTGGGAATCAGCCCCAGCATTTT.

The chain combines TRBV30 with TRBJ1-1; 8 positions agree with TRBD1. This CDR3 is 13 amino acids long. The trim removed 3 bases at V and 0 bases at J, leaving 0 bases unmatched. The V gene's germline CDR1 is GTSNPN and CDR2 SVGIG (reference sequence). The CDR3 bases are TGTGCCTGGAGGACAGGGGTGAACACTGAAGCTTTCTTT. This translates into CAWRTGVNTEAFF. Drawing the rest from reference TRBV30 and TRBJ1-1, the complete variable domain is SQTIHQWPATLVQPVGSPLSLECTVEGTSNPNLYWYRQAAGRGLQLLFYSVGIGQISSEVPQNLSASRPQDRQFILSSKKLLLSDSGFYLCAWRTGVNTEAFFGQGTRLTVV.

The chain has TRBV6-5 and TRBJ1-2, with D tentatively TRBD1 (6 bases). The germline gives CDR1 MNHEY, CDR2 SVGAGI. The V end lost 7 bases, the J end lost 6 bases, and 18 bases lay between the germline ends. The CDR3 extends over 14 amino acids. As DNA, the CDR3 is TGTGCCAGCACCCTACGCGGGGGGGCGAATGGCTACACCTTC. Translation: CASTLRGGANGYTF.

The chain uses TRBV10-3 and TRBJ2-2; D may be TRBD1 (5 bases). This CDR3 has 13 residues. V shed 6 bases and J shed 3 bases, with 8 bases lying between them. Germline CDR1 and CDR2: ENHRY and SYGVKD. Here the CDR3 reads CAISRADTGELFF. As DNA, the CDR3 is TGTGCCATCAGCAGGGCCGACACCGGGGAGCTGTTTTTT.

The J gene is TRBJ2-2, the V gene TRBV27; 7 bases are a match to TRBD2. The germline V gene has CDR1 MNHEY and CDR2 SMNVEV (reference sequence). J was trimmed by 2 bases and V by 7 bases; bases with no gene match: 7. CDR3 length: 15 amino acids. DNA for the CDR3: TGTGCCAGCACAAGGGAGGGGATAAACACCGGGGAGCTGTTTTTT. This encodes CASTREGINTGELFF.

The genes are TRBV6-5 and TRBJ2-1; 7 positions agree with TRBD2. In germline, CDR1 is MNHEY, CDR2 SVGAGI. CDR3 length: 16 amino acids. Germline trimming cut 2 bases from V and 5 bases from J; bases unmatched to any gene: 9. The CDR3 region is CASSYGGAGLNNEQFF. The CDR3 nucleotides are TGTGCCAGCAGTTACGGGGGAGCGGGGCTAAACAATGAGCAGTTCTTC.

This clone was picked up one time. The rearrangement links TRBV5-6 to TRBJ1-2; 7 nucleotides agree with TRBD1. Looked up from germline, CDR1 is SGHDT and CDR2 is YYEEEE. The CDR3 has 13 amino acids. With 0 bases clipped from V and 7 bases from J, the junction kept 3 bases outside the gene matches. CDR3 sequence: CASSLGQGFGYTF. For the CDR3, the DNA is TGTGCCAGCAGCTTGGGACAGGGTTTTGGCTACACCTTC.